Sequencing of this TCR beta chain was carried out in a study of shared clonotypes between healthy human individuals (dated by TCRdb to about 2020). Describing the broader study: A few men and two women, aged 18 to 49 years, made up the cohort. To estimate repertoire size and how much clonotypes are shared between individuals, the study performed deep sequencing of blood TCR repertoires from roughly five healthy adults. To increase sequencing depth and limit assay-specific biases, different laboratories used diverse techniques to prepare libraries and sequence TCR repertoires. Each donor's leukapheresis produced roughly between roughly 0.85 and 9.5 billion PBMCs. General conclusions and limits of the study: Because the study included a small number of donors, the genetic and exposure-history diversity represented was limited. Sampling was restricted to blood, and TCR repertoires in tissue are likely to differ from TCR repertoires in blood. Pairwise subsampling indicated that sequencing depth was expected to affect the degree of clonotype sharing among donors.

The CDR3, cysteine through phenylalanine, is 15 amino acids long. The kept DNA is CDR3 alone, 45 bases in frame from the first base. Sequences SGHTA (CDR1) and FQGNSA (CDR2) are obtained from the germline V gene. Trimming leaves V shorter by 1 base and J shorter by 5 bases, with the junction holding 7 bases beyond the gene matches. Healthy HIV-negative adults with no recently reported acute infections or vaccinations were included as donors. Only Caucasian adults living in Nashville, Tennessee, USA were represented among the donors. For unsorted samples, roughly 86 million PBMCs were counted and genomic DNA was extracted with the QIAamp DNA Blood Mini kit. After blood collection by leukapheresis, PBMCs were isolated using Ficoll-Histopaque density gradient centrifugation and then cryopreserved in the vapor phase of liquid nitrogen. Using the deep immunoSEQ assay, multiplex PCR amplified TCR CDR3 regions from genomic DNA. For each cell subset, the extracted genomic DNA was distributed evenly across all wells of several immunoSEQ 96-well plates, and each plate served as one replicate. For unsorted PBMC, approximately 310 ng genomic DNA, equal to roughly 33,000 T cell genomes, was loaded into each replicate PCR. Ten immunoSEQ deep assay plates were used to sequence the unsorted PBMC genomic DNA. Purified libraries were measured with a Qubit 3.0 fluorometer, size-checked on a Bioanalyzer 2100, and measured again with the KAPA Library Quantification kit. Each immunoSEQ 96-well plate was sequenced on its own single-read 150-cycle Illumina NextSeq 550 flow cell. The paper's processing steps were these. Because the immunoSEQ output held only junctional sequences and lacked quality scores, the filtering could not match the filtering applied to full-length reads. To assign V/J genes and CDR3, sequences were annotated using PyIR, a Python wrapper for IgBLAST v1.9, with IMGT germline references. Reads were removed for weak V/J assignments (E-value above 1e-6), missing CDR3, stop codons, out-of-frame junctions, or ambiguous translated residues. V3J clonotypes were defined as sequences sharing the same inferred V gene, J gene, and CDR3 amino acid sequence. To compute the percentage overlap between repertoires, the number of shared unique clonotypes was divided by the size of the smaller repertoire. Three approaches were used to assess repertoire richness: RTK rarefaction, the Chao1 estimator, and Recon v2.1 estimates of unobserved clonotypes. TCRdb retrieved this table from immuneACCESS and kept in-frame rearrangements only. Not all clones are present; in checked studies, unresolved V genes account for under half, and no reason is known for the remainder. The V and J calls and clone size were taken over from that table, and D and trimming were inferred from the DNA. This sample gives about 490,000 clones in total; 60% to 80% of them show up just once. The ten biggest clones cover more than 10% of the sample.

About this clone: This receptor's antigen is unknown. Per-base quality was not reported, and no clone a single base away is much larger than it.

The TCR originated in a woman between 35 and 50 years old in good health. Some clones in this sample may be carry-over from other donors' samples. The rearranged segments are TRBV7-2 and TRBJ2-5; 7 central bases correspond to TRBD1. The sample consisted of PBMCs. The base sequence is TGTGCCAGCAGCTTAGGGAACAGGGGCGGTGAGACCCAGTACTTC. Translated, this is CASSLGNRGGETQYF.